This paragraph covers one T cell receptor (beta chain) sequence. Its target is unknown. These data are taken from a study of T cell responses to AZD1222 COVID-19 vaccine. General observations from the study: Per reports, nearly half of all spike-specific TCRs target regions that are unmutated in variants. Among the donors, most were white British and more were female, and clonal diversity was possibly underestimated. Spike-specific TCR breadth and depth were elevated following two AZD1222 doses. Of the AZD1222 recipients, only five to seven were seropositive at baseline.

Sequencing was performed with immunoSEQ multiplex PCR; in TCRdb, only in-frame clones are kept and a portion is missing. Found here are 100,000 to 150,000 clones, roughly 88% of them singletons; the top ten hold about 4.9%. The CDR3 has 13 amino acids. V shed 6 bases and J shed 3 bases, with 11 bases lying between them. The sample consisted of peripheral blood, taken on day 0 of AZD1222 vaccination. The chain combines TRBV12-3 or TRBV12-4 with TRBJ2-5; maybe TRBD1 (6 bases). This TCR was sampled from an adult in good health. The CDR3 nucleotides are TGTGCCAGCAGCCCGACAGGTGAAGAGACCCAGTACTTC. It codes for CASSPTGEETQYF.